The 25 T cell receptor beta chains reported below all come from one sample, sequenced in a study of vaccination and CD4 T cells after COVID-19. No antigen has been identified for these receptors. Sequenced with the Oncomine TCR Beta short-read assay was DNA taken from cultured CD4+ T cells. Cultures of CD4+ T cells served as the source for extracting genomic DNA. Each CDR3 protein gets one entry after TCRdb re-called the PCR reads with MiXCR. The sample holds 9,000 to 10,000 distinct CDR3 sequences, roughly a third seen once. As for treatment: roughly 10-day PBMC culture with coronavirus spike peptide pools or control peptides (ViraFEST assay). The unexposed donor provided CD4+ T cells, which were taken before the COVID-19 pandemic (2011-2018). The material sequenced was CD4+ T cells from blood, cultured in vitro. Receptors originate from a human donor in good health.

This clonotype was counted only a few times. The CDR3 spells CASSRLAGANEQFF. As DNA, the CDR3 is TGTGCCAGCAGCCGACTAGCGGGAGCCAATGAGCAGTTCTTC. The gene calls are TRBV7-2 and TRBJ2-1, with TRBD2 matching over 12 bases. Unmatched junction bases numbered 2, after V lost 5 bases and J lost 6 bases. CDR1 and CDR2 (germline): SGHTA, FQGNSA. The CDR3 extends over 14 amino acids.

In this sample, this clonotype turned up a few times. This chain connects TRBV7-8 to TRBJ2-3; D is possibly TRBD1 or TRBD2 (6 bases each). V lost 5 bases and J lost 3, with 15 bases in between. CDR1 SGHVS and CDR2 FQNEAQ come from the germline V gene. The CDR3 has 15 residues. CDR3 nucleotides: TGTGCCAGCAGCCCCTGGGGGGCCCGGACAGATACGCAGTATTTT. It codes for CASSPWGARTDTQYF.

This sequence joins TRBV7-9 and TRBJ2-2; 11 bases are shared with TRBD1. Germline V gene data show CDR1 as SEHNR and CDR2 as FQNEAQ (reference sequence). The V gene end was trimmed by 2 bases and the J gene end by 5 bases; junction bases not matched to a gene: 4. The CDR3 consists of 16 residues. The CDR3 DNA is TGTGCCAGCAGCTTACCGGGACAGGGGGGAACCGGGGAGCTGTTTTTT. Translation gives CASSLPGQGGTGELFF.

V gene TRBV20-1 combines with J gene TRBJ2-7; 11 bases align to TRBD2. Per the germline V gene, CDR1 is DFQATT and CDR2 is SNEGSKA (reference sequence). This CDR3 region has 16 residues. The J segment lost 3 bases and the V segment lost 2 bases, leaving 9 bases of the junction unmatched. For the CDR3, the DNA is TGCAGTGCTAGACGCCTAGCGGGAGGTCCGATCTACGAGCAGTACTTC. Amino acids: CSARRLAGGPIYEQYF.

The chain uses TRBV11-3 and TRBJ2-7; 10 nucleotides agree with TRBD2. Germline V gives CDR1 SGHNT, CDR2 YENEEA. This CDR3 contains 15 residues. The ends lost 4 bases at V and 5 bases at J; junction bases unmatched: 8. Here the CDR3 reads CASSWSSGSSHEQYF. The CDR3 bases are TGTGCCAGCAGCTGGTCTAGCGGGAGTTCCCACGAGCAGTACTTC.

The chain employs TRBV25-1 and TRBJ2-1, with D possibly TRBD1 on 5 matching bases. Germline CDR1 reads MGHDK; CDR2 reads SYGVNS. The CDR3 runs to 16 residues. The ends were cut back, 4 bases at V and 2 bases at J, with 15 bases in the middle. CDR3 bases: TGTGCCAGCAGTGGCCCTAAGGGGCGGACCTACAATGAGCAGTTCTTC. As protein: CASSGPKGRTYNEQFF.

The sample holds a few counts of this clonotype. The V and J genes are TRBV2 and TRBJ1-5; D is possibly TRBD1 (5 bases). Trimming shortened V by 5 bases and J by 9 bases, and 11 bases separated the two germline ends. The V gene's germline CDR1 is SNHLY and CDR2 FYNNEI. The CDR3 loop spans 12 amino acids. The DNA of the CDR3 is TGTGCCAGCAGTTCAGAGGGGTCGCCCCAGCATTTT. Amino acids: CASSSEGSPQHF.

V usage is TRBV15 and J usage is TRBJ1-1; 8 bases match TRBD1. V shed 3 bases and J 4 bases; nucleotides not matched to a gene: 16. The CDR3 totals 18 residues. The germline gives CDR1 LNHNV, CDR2 YYDKDF (reference sequence). The CDR3 coding sequence is TGTGCCACCAGCAGTATGCCCTTGGGACAGGTCCCAGGCACTGAAGCTTTCTTT. Protein sequence: CATSSMPLGQVPGTEAFF.

In DNA, the CDR3 is TGTGCCAGCAGTTTCCACAGCGTAGGGGGCTACACCTTC. Encoded protein: CASSFHSVGGYTF. The rearrangement links TRBV28 to TRBJ1-2; D gene uncertain. Germline V gene sequence: CDR1 MDHEN, CDR2 SYDVKM. The V and J ends lost 3 bases and 8 bases respectively, with 13 bases between them. The length of the CDR3 is 13 residues.

This clonotype is labeled as medium-sized. The rearrangement links TRBV7-3 to TRBJ2-1, with D unresolved. The V end lost 1 base, the J end lost 1 base, and 14 bases lay between the germline ends. The CDR3 runs 17 residues. CDR1 is SGHTA and CDR2 is FQGTGA in the germline V gene. CDR3 nucleotide sequence: TGTGCCAGCAGCTTAAGGTCCCTTCCGGCGTCCTACAATGAGCAGTTCTTC. Amino acids: CASSLRSLPASYNEQFF.

This clonotype appeared a few times. The V gene is TRBV20-1, the J gene TRBJ2-6; 13 bases agree with TRBD2. The germline V gene has CDR1 DFQATT and CDR2 SNEGSKA (reference sequence). The CDR3 has 18 residues. V trimming: 2 bases; J trimming: 0 bases; junction bases outside the gene matches: 4. The CDR3, as DNA: TGCAGTGCTAGATCCGGGACTAGCGGGACCTCTGGGGCCAACGTCCTGACTTTC. The encoded protein is CSARSGTSGTSGANVLTF.

The chain joins TRBV28 to TRBJ1-2; D gene unclear. Germline CDR1 MDHEN, CDR2 SYDVKM. V was pared by 7 bases and J by 0 bases, with 12 bases between. The CDR3 is 14 amino acids. Here the CDR3 reads CASIMSPTNYGYTF. The CDR3 DNA sequence: TGTGCCAGCATTATGTCGCCCACTAACTATGGCTACACCTTC.

This sequence joins TRBV19 and TRBJ2-5, with unresolved D. Germline CDR1 LNHDA, CDR2 SQIVND (reference sequence). V lost 8 bases to trimming and J lost 2 bases, with 6 bases between them. The CDR3 runs to 11 residues. This CDR3 is CASATQETQYF. The CDR3 DNA reads as TGTGCCAGTGCGACTCAAGAGACCCAGTACTTC.

The CDR3 spells CSARLGAISYEQYF. DNA of the CDR3: TGCAGTGCTAGACTTGGGGCTATCTCCTACGAGCAGTACTTC. This sequence joins TRBV20-1 and TRBJ2-7; tentatively, D is TRBD1 (5 bases). Deletions cut 2 bases from V and 0 bases from J, with 11 bases between. The CDR3 spans 14 residues. Per the germline V gene, CDR1 is DFQATT and CDR2 is SNEGSKA (reference sequence).

The chain has TRBV20-1 and TRBJ2-5, with D maybe TRBD2 (6 bases). Looked up from germline, CDR1 is DFQATT and CDR2 is SNEGSKA (reference sequence). The ends were cut back, 6 bases at V and 2 bases at J, with 10 bases in the middle. CDR3 length: 12 amino acids. The CDR3 sequence is CSAPGLQETQYF. The CDR3 DNA sequence: TGCAGTGCCCCGGGACTTCAAGAGACCCAGTACTTC.

By proportion, this clonotype is medium-sized (0.01 to 0.1%). At one of its ends the junction is not consistent with the germline gene, which may arise from a read error. The chain has TRBV20-1 and TRBJ1-2; 7 nucleotides line up with TRBD1. Germline-derived CDR1 and CDR2 are DFQATT and SNEGSKA (reference sequence). The CDR3 contains 14 residues. CDR3 nucleotide sequence: TGCAGCGCTAGAGAGACGAAGGAGGGGGCGAGCTACACCTTC. It yields the protein CSARETKEGASYTF.

J is TRBJ2-1 and V is TRBV4-2; 8 positions match TRBD2. The CDR3 loop spans 15 amino acids. From germline, CDR1 is LGHNA and CDR2 YNFKEQ. The trim removed 0 bases at V and 6 bases at J, leaving 4 bases unmatched. CDR3 DNA sequence: TGTGCCAGCAGCCAAGATCGCGGGACTAGCAATGAGCAGTTCTTC. Residues: CASSQDRGTSNEQFF.

This clonotype was detected only once. V gene TRBV5-1 combines with J gene TRBJ2-5; 9 positions match TRBD2. The CDR3 sequence is 14 residues long. The V and J ends lost 5 bases and 4 bases, in that order; junction bases with no gene match: 6. The V gene's germline CDR1 is SGHRS and CDR2 YFSETQ. CDR3 DNA: TGCGCCAGCAGGCCGGGACTAGCAGGAGAGACCCAGTACTTC. The encoded protein is CASRPGLAGETQYF.

J is TRBJ2-3 and V is TRBV12-3 or TRBV12-4; maybe TRBD2 (5 bases). The CDR3 is 14 residues long. V lost 3 bases to trimming and J lost 4 bases, with 11 bases between them. Here the CDR3 DNA reads TGTGCCAGCAGTTTCGAGGGAGTGGCAGATACGCAGTATTTT. Translation gives CASSFEGVADTQYF.

This chain connects TRBV6-2 or TRBV6-3 to TRBJ2-1; 10 nucleotides agree with TRBD2. V lost 7 bases, J lost 2 bases, and 5 bases stayed unmatched. Germline-derived CDR1 and CDR2 are MNHEY and SVGEGT. The CDR3 is 15 residues long. This chain's CDR3 is CASNRAGGTYNEQFF. The CDR3, as DNA: TGTGCCAGCAATAGAGCGGGAGGGACCTACAATGAGCAGTTCTTC.

The sample holds a few counts of this clonotype. The chain has TRBV20-1 and TRBJ2-2; TRBD2 matches 7 bases. The length of the CDR3 is 16 residues. Looked up from germline, CDR1 is DFQATT and CDR2 is SNEGSKA (reference sequence). Germline trimming cut 1 base from V and 0 bases from J; bases unmatched to any gene: 5. The CDR3 region has the DNA TGCAGTGCTAGAGCGGGAGGCAAACCGAACACCGGGGAGCTGTTTTTT. As protein: CSARAGGKPNTGELFF.

This clonotype was observed a few times. The chain employs TRBV7-2 and TRBJ1-2; 9 bases line up with TRBD1. Trimming cost V 5 bases and J 6 bases; bases outside gene matches: 7. The CDR3 has 14 residues. Germline CDR1 is SGHTA and CDR2 is FQGNSA. CDR3 DNA: TGTGCCAGCAGCCCAACAGGGGGCGGTAATGGCTACACCTTC. The encoded protein is CASSPTGGGNGYTF.

The chain joins TRBV10-3 to TRBJ1-2, with D possibly matching TRBD1 (6 bases). Germline V gene sequence: CDR1 ENHRY, CDR2 SYGVKD. V was trimmed by 2 bases and J by 6 bases, leaving 13 bases between them. The CDR3 extends over 14 amino acids. The CDR3 region is CAISERGGPNGYTF. The CDR3 bases are TGTGCCATCAGTGAGAGAGGGGGGCCCAATGGCTACACCTTC.

The sample holds a few counts of this clonotype. V and J are TRBV6-2 or TRBV6-3 and TRBJ1-1, with 7 bases aligning to TRBD1. The CDR3 covers 13 residues. Germline CDR1 MNHEY, CDR2 SVGEGT. J was trimmed by 8 bases and V by 6 bases; bases with no gene match: 9. The CDR3 spells CASRNQGQTEAFF. The CDR3 DNA sequence: TGTGCCAGCAGGAACCAGGGACAGACCGAAGCTTTCTTT.

This clonotype is medium-sized. CDR3 DNA: TGTGCCACCAGCAGGGGGAGCTCCTATAATTCACCCCTCCACTTT. This translates into CATSRGSSYNSPLHF. V usage is TRBV15 and J usage is TRBJ1-6; D is undetermined. Trimming removed 3 bases from V and 0 bases from J, with 6 bases in between. The CDR3 sequence is 15 residues long. Germline V CDR1 and CDR2: LNHNV, YYDKDF (reference sequence).